The sequence of this T cell receptor beta chain was determined in a study of cytomegalovirus exposure and HLA in healthy donors. The PCR had 60 Vbeta and 13 Jbeta primers. This table comes from immunoSEQ multiplex PCR, and its TCRdb copy is limited to in-frame clones, with some not included. The sample has more than 95,000 clones; about 80% are singletons. Points from the study as a whole: As immune exposure information, only CMV serostatus was available.

The CDR3 runs 15 residues. V trimming: 4 bases; J trimming: 1 base; junction bases outside the gene matches: 3. Germline CDR1 is MNHEY and CDR2 is SVGAGI. As regards this clone: The antigen remains unidentified.

The chain links TRBV6-5 to TRBJ2-3, with TRBD2 matching over 9 bases. The specimen sequenced was PBMCs. The TCR comes from a man in his sixties in good health and CMV-seropositive. DNA for the CDR3: TGTGCCAGCAGTTCCTTAGCGGGGGGCACAGATACGCAGTATTTT. Translation gives CASSSLAGGTDTQYF.